This T cell receptor beta chain came from a study of Graves' ophthalmopathy and Graves' hyperthyroidism. Study-wide findings and caveats: Blood also carried most expanded thyroid clonotypes exceeding 0.001 frequency.

RNA transcripts were the template, and TCR beta CDR3 regions were amplified from them. Amplification began with first-round RT-PCR using HTBI primers, then second-round multiplex PCR was performed. TCRdb used MiXCR to reprocess the multiplex PCR reads, holding one entry per CDR3 protein. The sample contains 500,000 to 700,000 distinct CDR3 sequences, approximately 22% of which appear only once. Comment on this clonotype: The antigen remains undetermined.

V gave up 0 bases and J gave up 0 bases, with 11 bases separating them. Germline V gene sequence: CDR1 GTSNPN, CDR2 SVGIG (reference sequence). The CDR3 has 15 residues. The sample taken for sequencing was peripheral blood. The chain uses TRBV30 and TRBJ2-5, with D unclear. This sequence was found in a woman aged 18 to 35 with stable Graves' hyperthyroidism. Some clones in this sample may be carry-over from other donors' samples. The CDR3 reads CAWSVLYKNQETQYF. Here the CDR3 DNA reads TGTGCCTGGAGTGTACTATACAAAAACCAAGAGACCCAGTACTTC. The variable domain in full, completed from reference TRBV30 and TRBJ2-5, reads SQTIHQWPATLVQPVGSPLSLECTVEGTSNPNLYWYRQAAGRGLQLLFYSVGIGQISSEVPQNLSASRPQDRQFILSSKKLLLSDSGFYLCAWSVLYKNQETQYFGPGTRLLVL.